This T cell receptor (beta chain) derives from a study of PD-1 and CTLA-4 blockade in melanoma. The data were produced by immunoSEQ multiplex PCR, yet TCRdb's version contains in-frame clones alone and is incomplete. The top ten clones hold approximately 8.6% of a sample with tens of thousands of clones, under 95% of them seen once. This TCR was sampled from a human donor with melanoma. This material consisted of CD8+ T cells from peripheral blood, taken from a patient given anti-PD-1 treatment.

CDR3 in DNA: TGTGCCAGCAGCCACGGGACCCCAGACTCTGGAAACACCATATATTTT. Translation: CASSHGTPDSGNTIYF. The chain combines TRBV7-8 with TRBJ1-3; D may be TRBD1 (5 bases). V lost 5 bases and J 0 bases, leaving 14 bases between the germline ends. The CDR3 has 16 residues. Germline V gives CDR1 SGHVS, CDR2 FQNEAQ. Variable domain in full (rest from reference TRBV7-8 and TRBJ1-3): GAGVSQSPRYKVAKRGQDVALRCDPISGHVSLFWYQQALGQGPEFLTYFQNEAQLDKSGLPSDRFFAERPEGSVSTLKIQRTQQEDSAVYLCASSHGTPDSGNTIYFGEGSWLTVV.